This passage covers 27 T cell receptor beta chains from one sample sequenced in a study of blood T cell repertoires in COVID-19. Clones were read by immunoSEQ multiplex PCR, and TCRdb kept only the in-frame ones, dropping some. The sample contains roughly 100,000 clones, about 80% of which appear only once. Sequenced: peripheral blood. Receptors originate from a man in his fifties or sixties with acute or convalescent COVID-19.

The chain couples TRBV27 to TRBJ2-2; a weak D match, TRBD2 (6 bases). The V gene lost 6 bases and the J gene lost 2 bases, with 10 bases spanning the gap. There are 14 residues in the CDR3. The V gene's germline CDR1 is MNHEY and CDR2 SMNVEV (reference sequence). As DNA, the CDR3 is TGTGCCAGCAGCGGACTACTTAACACCGGGGAGCTGTTTTTT. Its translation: CASSGLLNTGELFF.

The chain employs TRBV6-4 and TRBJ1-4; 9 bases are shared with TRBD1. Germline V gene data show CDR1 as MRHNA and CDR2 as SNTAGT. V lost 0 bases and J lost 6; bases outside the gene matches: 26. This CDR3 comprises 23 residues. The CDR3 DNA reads TGTGCCAGCAGTGACTCGAAACCCAAAACACTGGCAGCCGCGGGACAGGGACATGAAAAACTGTTTTTT. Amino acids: CASSDSKPKTLAAAGQGHEKLFF.

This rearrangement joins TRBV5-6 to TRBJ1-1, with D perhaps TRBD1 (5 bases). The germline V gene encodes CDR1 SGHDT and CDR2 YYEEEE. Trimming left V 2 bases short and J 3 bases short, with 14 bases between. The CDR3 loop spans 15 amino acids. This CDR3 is CASSLARRVDTEAFF. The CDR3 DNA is TGTGCCAGCAGCTTAGCCCGCAGGGTTGACACTGAAGCTTTCTTT.

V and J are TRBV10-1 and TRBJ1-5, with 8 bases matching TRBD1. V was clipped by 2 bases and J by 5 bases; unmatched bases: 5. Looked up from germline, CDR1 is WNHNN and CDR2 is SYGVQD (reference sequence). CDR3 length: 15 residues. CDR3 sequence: CASSEAGGPDQPQHF. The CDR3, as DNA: TGCGCCAGCAGTGAGGCAGGGGGCCCGGATCAGCCCCAGCATTTT.

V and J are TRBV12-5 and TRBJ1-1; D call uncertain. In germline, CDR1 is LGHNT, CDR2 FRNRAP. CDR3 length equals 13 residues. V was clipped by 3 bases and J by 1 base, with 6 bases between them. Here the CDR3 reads CASGLEANTEAFF. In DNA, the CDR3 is TGTGCTAGTGGTTTAGAGGCGAACACTGAAGCTTTCTTT.

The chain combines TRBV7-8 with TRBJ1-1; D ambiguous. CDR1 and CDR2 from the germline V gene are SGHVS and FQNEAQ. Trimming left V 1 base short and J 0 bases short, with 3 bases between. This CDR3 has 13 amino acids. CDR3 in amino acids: CASSLDMNTEAFF. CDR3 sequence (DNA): TGTGCCAGCAGCTTAGATATGAACACTGAAGCTTTCTTT.

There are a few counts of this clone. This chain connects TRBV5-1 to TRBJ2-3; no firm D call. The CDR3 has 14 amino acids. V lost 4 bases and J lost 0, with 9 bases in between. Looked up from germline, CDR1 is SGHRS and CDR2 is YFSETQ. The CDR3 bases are TGCGCCAGCAGCACAATACAGAGCACAGATACGCAGTATTTT. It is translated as CASSTIQSTDTQYF.

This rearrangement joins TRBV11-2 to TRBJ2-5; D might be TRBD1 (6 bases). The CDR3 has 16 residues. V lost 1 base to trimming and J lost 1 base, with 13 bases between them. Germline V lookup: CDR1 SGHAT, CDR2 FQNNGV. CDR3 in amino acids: CASSLVTGRFQETQYF. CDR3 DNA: TGTGCCAGCAGCTTAGTAACAGGGCGATTCCAAGAGACCCAGTACTTC.

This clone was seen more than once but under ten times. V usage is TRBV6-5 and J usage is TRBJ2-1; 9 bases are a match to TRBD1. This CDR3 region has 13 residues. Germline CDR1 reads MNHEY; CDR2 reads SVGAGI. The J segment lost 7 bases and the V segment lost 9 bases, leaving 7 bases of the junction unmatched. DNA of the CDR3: TGTGCCAGTAACCGGGACAGGGCTAATGAGCAGTTCTTC. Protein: CASNRDRANEQFF.

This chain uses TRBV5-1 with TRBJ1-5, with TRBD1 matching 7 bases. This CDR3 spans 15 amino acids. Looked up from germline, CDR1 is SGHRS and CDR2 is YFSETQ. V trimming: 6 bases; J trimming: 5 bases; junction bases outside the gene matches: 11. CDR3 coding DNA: TGCGCCAGCACGCCATCCGGGACAGAAGATCAGCCCCAGCATTTT. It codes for CASTPSGTEDQPQHF.

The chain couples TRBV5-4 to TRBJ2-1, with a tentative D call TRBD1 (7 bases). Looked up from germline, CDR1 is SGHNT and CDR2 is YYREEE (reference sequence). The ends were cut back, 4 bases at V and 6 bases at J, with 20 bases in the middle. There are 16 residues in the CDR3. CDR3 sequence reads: CASSPFGGGGGNEQFF. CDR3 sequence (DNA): TGTGCCAGCAGCCCTTTCGGAGGGGGCGGTGGCAATGAGCAGTTCTTC. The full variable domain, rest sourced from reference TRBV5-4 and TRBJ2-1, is ETGVTQSPTHLIKTRGQQVTLRCSSQSGHNTVSWYQQALGQGPQFIFQYYREEENGRGNFPPRFSGLQFPNYSSELNVNALELDDSALYLCASSPFGGGGGNEQFFGPGTRLTVL.

The DNA for the CDR3 is TGTGCCAGCTCACTAGGGCTAGCGGGAGCGGCCTCCTACGAGCAGTACTTC. As protein: CASSLGLAGAASYEQYF. The V and J genes are TRBV18 and TRBJ2-7, with 10 bases fitting TRBD2. CDR3 length: 17 residues. V lost 4 bases, J lost 0 bases, and 9 bases stayed unmatched. Looked up from germline, CDR1 is KGHSH and CDR2 is LQKENI.

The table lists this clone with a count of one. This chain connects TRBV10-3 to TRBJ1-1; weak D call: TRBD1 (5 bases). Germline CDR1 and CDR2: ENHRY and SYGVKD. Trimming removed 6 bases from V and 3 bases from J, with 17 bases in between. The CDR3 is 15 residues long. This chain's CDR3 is CAIREPRGGDTEAFF. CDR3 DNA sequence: TGTGCCATCAGAGAGCCCCGTGGGGGGGACACTGAAGCTTTCTTT.

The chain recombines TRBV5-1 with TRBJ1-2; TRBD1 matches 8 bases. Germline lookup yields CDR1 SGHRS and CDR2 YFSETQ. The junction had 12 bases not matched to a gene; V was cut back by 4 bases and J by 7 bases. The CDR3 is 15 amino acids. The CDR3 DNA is TGCGCCAGCAGCGGTGGAGGACAGGGTATTTCTGGCTACACCTTC. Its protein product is CASSGGGQGISGYTF.

The CDR3 DNA is TGTGCCATCAGTGAGTCCCGGGGAGGGGCCGAGCAGTACTTC. Protein: CAISESRGGAEQYF. The rearrangement joins TRBV10-3 to TRBJ2-7; 7 bases agree with TRBD2. Germline V gene lookup returns CDR1 ENHRY and CDR2 SYGVKD. The CDR3 has 14 amino acids. With 0 bases clipped from V and 6 bases from J, the junction kept 5 bases outside the gene matches.

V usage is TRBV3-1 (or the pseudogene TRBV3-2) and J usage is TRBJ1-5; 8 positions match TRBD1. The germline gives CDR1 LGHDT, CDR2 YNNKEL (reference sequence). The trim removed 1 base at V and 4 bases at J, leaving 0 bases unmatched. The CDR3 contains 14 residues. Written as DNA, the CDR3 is TGTGCCAGCAGCCAAGGGGACAGGAATCAGCCCCAGCATTTT. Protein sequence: CASSQGDRNQPQHF.

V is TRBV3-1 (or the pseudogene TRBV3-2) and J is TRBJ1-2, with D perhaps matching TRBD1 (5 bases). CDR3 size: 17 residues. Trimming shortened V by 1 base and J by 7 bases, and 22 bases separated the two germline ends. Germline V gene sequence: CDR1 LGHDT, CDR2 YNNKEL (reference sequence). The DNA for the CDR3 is TGTGCCAGCAGCCAAGGTTTGGCGGGACGACTGGGGGGTGGCTACACCTTC. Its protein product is CASSQGLAGRLGGGYTF.

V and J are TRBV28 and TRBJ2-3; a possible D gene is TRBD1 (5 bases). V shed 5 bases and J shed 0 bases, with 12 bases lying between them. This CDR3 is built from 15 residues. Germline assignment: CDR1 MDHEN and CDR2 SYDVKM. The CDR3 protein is CASSTTGFSTDTQYF. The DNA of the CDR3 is TGTGCCAGCAGTACAACAGGTTTCAGCACAGATACGCAGTATTTT.

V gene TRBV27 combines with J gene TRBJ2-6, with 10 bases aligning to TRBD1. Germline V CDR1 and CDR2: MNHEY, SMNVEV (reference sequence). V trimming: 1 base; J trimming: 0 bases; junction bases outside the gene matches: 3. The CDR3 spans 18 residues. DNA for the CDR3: TGTGCCAGCAGTTTATGGGGACAGGGGAGCTCTGGGGCCAACGTCCTGACTTTC. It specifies CASSLWGQGSSGANVLTF.

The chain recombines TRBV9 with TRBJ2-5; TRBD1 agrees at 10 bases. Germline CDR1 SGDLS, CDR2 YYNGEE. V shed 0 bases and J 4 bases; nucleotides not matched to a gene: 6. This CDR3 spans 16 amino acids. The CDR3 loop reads CASSVGATGGTETQYF. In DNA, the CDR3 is TGTGCCAGCAGCGTAGGCGCGACAGGGGGCACAGAGACCCAGTACTTC.

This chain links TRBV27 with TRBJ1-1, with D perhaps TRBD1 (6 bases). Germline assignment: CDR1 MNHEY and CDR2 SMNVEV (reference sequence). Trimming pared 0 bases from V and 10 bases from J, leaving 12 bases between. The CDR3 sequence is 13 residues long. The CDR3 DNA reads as TGTGCCAGCAGTTTATCTAACACAGGGAGAGCTTTCTTT. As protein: CASSLSNTGRAFF.

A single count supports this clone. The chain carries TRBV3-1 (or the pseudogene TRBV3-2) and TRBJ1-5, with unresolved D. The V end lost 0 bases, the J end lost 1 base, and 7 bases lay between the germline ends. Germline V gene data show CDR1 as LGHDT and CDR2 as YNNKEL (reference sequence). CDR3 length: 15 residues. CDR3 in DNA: TGTGCCAGCAGCCAAGATGGGAGAAGCAATCAGCCCCAGCATTTT. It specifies CASSQDGRSNQPQHF.

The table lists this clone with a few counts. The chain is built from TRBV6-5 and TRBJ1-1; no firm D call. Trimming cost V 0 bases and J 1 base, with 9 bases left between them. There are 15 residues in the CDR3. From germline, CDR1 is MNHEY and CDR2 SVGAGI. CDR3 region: CASSYSNSGNTEAFF. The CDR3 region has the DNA TGTGCCAGCAGTTACTCGAACAGCGGGAACACTGAAGCTTTCTTT.

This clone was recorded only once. The CDR3 DNA reads TGTGCCAGTAGTTTTTTTACCGGGATGAACACTGAAGCTTTCTTT. Its translation: CASSFFTGMNTEAFF. The rearrangement links TRBV19 to TRBJ1-1; D gene ambiguous. Per germline, CDR1 LNHDA and CDR2 SQIVND (reference sequence). V lost 5 bases and J 0 bases, leaving 13 bases between the germline ends. The CDR3 is 15 residues long.

DNA for the CDR3: TGCGCCAGCAGCTTGGCAGGGGCTGGTCAGCCCCAGCATTTT. Amino acids: CASSLAGAGQPQHF. The chain couples TRBV5-1 to TRBJ1-5; a weak D match, TRBD1 (6 bases). Germline CDR1 SGHRS, CDR2 YFSETQ. V lost 0 bases and J 6 bases, leaving 10 bases between the germline ends. The CDR3 is 14 residues long.

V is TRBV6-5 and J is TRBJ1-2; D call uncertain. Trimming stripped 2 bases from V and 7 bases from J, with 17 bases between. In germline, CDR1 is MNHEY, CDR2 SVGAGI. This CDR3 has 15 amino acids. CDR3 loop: CASSYASKGEVGYTF. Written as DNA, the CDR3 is TGTGCCAGCAGTTACGCCAGCAAGGGAGAAGTTGGCTACACCTTC.

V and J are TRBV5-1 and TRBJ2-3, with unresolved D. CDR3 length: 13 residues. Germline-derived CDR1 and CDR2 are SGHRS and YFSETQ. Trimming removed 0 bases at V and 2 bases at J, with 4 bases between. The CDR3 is CASSLDYTDTQYF. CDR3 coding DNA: TGCGCCAGCAGCTTGGATTACACAGATACGCAGTATTTT. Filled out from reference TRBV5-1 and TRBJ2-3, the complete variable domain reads KAGVTQTPRYLIKTRGQQVTLSCSPISGHRSVSWYQQTPGQGLQFLFEYFSETQRNKGNFPGRFSGRQFSNSRSEMNVSTLELGDSALYLCASSLDYTDTQYFGPGTRLTVL.